Ten or more counts support the clone carrying this T cell receptor (beta chain). Trimming pared 8 bases from V and 4 bases from J, leaving 15 bases between. Germline-derived CDR1 and CDR2 are LNHDA and SQIVND (reference sequence). The CDR3 covers 14 residues. TCRdb reprocessed the reads via MiXCR and lists one record per CDR3 protein. The sample contains almost 500,000 distinct CDR3 sequences, 11% of which appear only once. These data come from a study of T cell repertoires in cytomegalovirus infection. The TCR sequence derives from a human donor in good health (CMV status not recorded). Some clones in this sample may be carry-over from other donors' samples. Sequencing used PBMCs. The chain has TRBV19 and TRBJ2-1; D might be TRBD2 (5 bases). CDR3 sequence: CASPDRGDYNEQFF. The CDR3 bases are TGTGCCAGTCCCGACCGGGGAGATTACAATGAGCAGTTCTTC. The full variable domain, completed using reference TRBV19 and TRBJ2-1, is DGGITQSPKYLFRKEGQNVTLSCEQNLNHDAMYWYRQDPGQGLRLIYYSQIVNDFQKGDIAEGYSVSREKKESFPLTVTSAQKNPTAFYLCASPDRGDYNEQFFGPGTRLTVL.